Sequencing of this T cell receptor beta chain was carried out in a study of T cell changes during pregnancy in multiple sclerosis. The ends were cut back, 1 base at V and 6 bases at J, with 14 bases in the middle. CDR3 length equals 15 residues. CDR1 and CDR2 (germline): SGHRS, YFSETQ. Libraries were prepared by immunoSEQ multiplex PCR; TCRdb keeps only in-frame clonotypes and omits some of them. The sample includes tens of thousands of clones, nearly 90% of them seen just once. Here the sequenced sample was peripheral blood, taken after pregnancy. J is TRBJ2-1 and V is TRBV5-1; tentative D call: TRBD1 (5 bases). The origin of this receptor is a female donor in good health, enrolled as a control in a pregnancy study. The CDR3 sequence: CASSLLSLTANEQFF. The CDR3 bases are TGCGCCAGCAGCTTGTTGTCGCTGACAGCCAATGAGCAGTTCTTC.